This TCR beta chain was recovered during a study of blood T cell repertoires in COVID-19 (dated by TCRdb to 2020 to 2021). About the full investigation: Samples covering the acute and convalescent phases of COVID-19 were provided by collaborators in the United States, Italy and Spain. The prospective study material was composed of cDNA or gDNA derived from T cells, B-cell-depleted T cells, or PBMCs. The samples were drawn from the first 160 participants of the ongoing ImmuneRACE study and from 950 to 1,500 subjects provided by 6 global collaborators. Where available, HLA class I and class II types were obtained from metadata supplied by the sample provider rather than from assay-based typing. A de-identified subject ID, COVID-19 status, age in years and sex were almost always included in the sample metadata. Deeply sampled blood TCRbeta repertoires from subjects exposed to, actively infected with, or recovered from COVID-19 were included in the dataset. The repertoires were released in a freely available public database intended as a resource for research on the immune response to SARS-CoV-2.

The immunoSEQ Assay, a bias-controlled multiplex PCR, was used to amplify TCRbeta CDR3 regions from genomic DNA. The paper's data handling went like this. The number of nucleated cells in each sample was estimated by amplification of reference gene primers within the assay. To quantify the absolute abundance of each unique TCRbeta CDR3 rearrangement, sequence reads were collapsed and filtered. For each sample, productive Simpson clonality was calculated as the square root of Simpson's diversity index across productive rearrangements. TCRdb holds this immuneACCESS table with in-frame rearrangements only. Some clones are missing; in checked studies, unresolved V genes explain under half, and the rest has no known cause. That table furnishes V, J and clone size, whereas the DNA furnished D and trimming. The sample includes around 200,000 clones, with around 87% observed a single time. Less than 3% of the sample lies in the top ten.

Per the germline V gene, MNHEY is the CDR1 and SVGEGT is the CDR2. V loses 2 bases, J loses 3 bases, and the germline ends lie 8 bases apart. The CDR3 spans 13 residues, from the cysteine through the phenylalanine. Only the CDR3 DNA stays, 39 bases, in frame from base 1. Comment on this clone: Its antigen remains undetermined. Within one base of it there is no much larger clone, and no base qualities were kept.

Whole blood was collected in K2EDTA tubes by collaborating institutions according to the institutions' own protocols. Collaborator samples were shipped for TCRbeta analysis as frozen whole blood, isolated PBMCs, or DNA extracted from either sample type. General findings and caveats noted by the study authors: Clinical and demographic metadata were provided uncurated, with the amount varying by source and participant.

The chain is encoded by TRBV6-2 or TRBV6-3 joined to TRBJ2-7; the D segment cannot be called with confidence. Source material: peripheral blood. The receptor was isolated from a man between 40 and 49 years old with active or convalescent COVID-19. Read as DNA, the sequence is TGTGCCAGCAGTTACCAGGATTTCTACGAGCAGTACTTC. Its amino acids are CASSYQDFYEQYF.